This record concerns one TCR beta chain sequence. Its antigen is not identified. The data were taken from a study of T-cell memory formation after mild COVID-19. About the study: Clustering of TCRs was largely donor specific.

It was 5'RACE with constant-segment primers that produced the TCR alpha and TCR beta cDNA libraries, which carried sample barcodes and UMIs. TCRdb fed the 5' RACE reads into MiXCR, producing one record per CDR3 protein. The sample has more than 300,000 distinct CDR3 sequences; 20% to 25% are singletons. The CDR3 covers 14 residues. Germline V lookup: CDR1 LGHNA, CDR2 YSLEER. Trimming removed 4 bases at V and 8 bases at J, with 14 bases between. Findings and caveats of the study: Clonal second-wave expansions that peaked on day 37 had unconfirmed SARS-CoV-2 specificity. Clones contracting over day 15 to 85 were CD4/CD8 balanced, with later expanders leaning CD4+.

This TCR derives from a man aged 18 to 30 who had mild COVID-19 (a few samples of this study predate the infection). Cell type and time point are not known. Sequences were obtained from PBMCs or a T cell subset sorted from them (not recorded which). The chain couples TRBV4-3 to TRBJ1-4; the D gene is possibly TRBD1 (5 bases). CDR3 DNA: TGCGCCAGCAGCCGAGCACGTGGGGGGGAAAAACTGTTTTTT. It translates to CASSRARGGEKLFF.